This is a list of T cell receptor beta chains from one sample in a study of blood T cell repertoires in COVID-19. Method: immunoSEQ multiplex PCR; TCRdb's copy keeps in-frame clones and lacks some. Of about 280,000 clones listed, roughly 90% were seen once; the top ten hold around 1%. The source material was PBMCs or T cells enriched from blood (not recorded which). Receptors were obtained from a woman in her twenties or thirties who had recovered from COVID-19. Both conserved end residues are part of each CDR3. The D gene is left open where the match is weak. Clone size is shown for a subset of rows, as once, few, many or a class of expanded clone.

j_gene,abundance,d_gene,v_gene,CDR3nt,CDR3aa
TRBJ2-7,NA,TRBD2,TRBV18,TGTGCCAGCTCACCCGGACTAGAGAGTGTCTACGAGCAGTACTTC,CASSPGLESVYEQYF
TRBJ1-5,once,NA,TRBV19,TGTGCCAGTAGTACCCGGACAGCTCGGGAGCCCCAGCATTTT,CASSTRTAREPQHF
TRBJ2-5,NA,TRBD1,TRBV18,TGTGCCAGCTCACCTCGACAGGGGAACCAAGAGACCCAGTACTTC,CASSPRQGNQETQYF
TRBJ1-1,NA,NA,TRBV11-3,TGTGCCAGCAGTTCTAACGGACAGATCACTGAAGCTTTCTTT,CASSSNGQITEAFF
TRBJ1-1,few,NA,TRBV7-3,TGTGCCAGCAGCTTAACGGGCAGGAACACTGAAGCTTTCTTT,CASSLTGRNTEAFF
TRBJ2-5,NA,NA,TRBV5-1,TGCGCCAGCAGCTTGGGAGGAAAAGAGACCCAGTACTTC,CASSLGGKETQYF
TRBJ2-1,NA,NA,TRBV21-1,TGTGCCAGCAGCAAAGCTCGGACCGCGGCTAGGGAGGATGAGCAGTTCTTC,CASSKARTAAREDEQFF
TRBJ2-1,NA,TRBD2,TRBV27,TGTGCCAGCAGTTTTCCCGTCGGAGCGGGAGGTTACAATGAGCAGTTCTTC,CASSFPVGAGGYNEQFF
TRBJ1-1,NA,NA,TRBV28,TGTGCCAGCAGCCCCCCCGGGGCCCCGAGGGGGACTGAAGCTTTCTTT,CASSPPGAPRGTEAFF
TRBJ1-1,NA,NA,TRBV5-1,TGCGCCAGCAGCTCGGGAGGGTTCAGGTTCACTGAAGCTTTCTTT,CASSSGGFRFTEAFF
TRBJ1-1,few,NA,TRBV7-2,TGTGCCAGCAGCTTAAATCCCGTCACTGAAGCTTTCTTT,CASSLNPVTEAFF
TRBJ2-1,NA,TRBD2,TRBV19,TGTGCCAGTAGTAGGGGACTAGCGAACAATGAGCAGTTCTTC,CASSRGLANNEQFF
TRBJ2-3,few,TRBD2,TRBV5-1,TGCGCCAGCAGCGGGACTATGGCTGATACGCAGTATTTT,CASSGTMADTQYF
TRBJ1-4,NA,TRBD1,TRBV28,TGTGCCAGCAGTACGGACAGGTACGAAAAACTGTTTTTT,CASSTDRYEKLFF
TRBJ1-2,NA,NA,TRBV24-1,TGTGCCACCAGTGGTGCTCCGACAAGAGCTAACTATGGCTACACCTTC,CATSGAPTRANYGYTF
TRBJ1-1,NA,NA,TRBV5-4,TGTGCCAGCAGCTTGGGGGCCAGGGAAGCTTTCTTT,CASSLGAREAFF
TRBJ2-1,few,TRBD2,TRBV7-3,TGTGCCAGCAGCCCCGGGACTAGCGGGAGTGTCTTCAATGAGCAGTTCTTC,CASSPGTSGSVFNEQFF
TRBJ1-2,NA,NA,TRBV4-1,TGCGCCAGCAGCCAAGATTTTTCGGGAAGGATCCGTGGCTACACCTTC,CASSQDFSGRIRGYTF
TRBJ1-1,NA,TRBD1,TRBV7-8,TGTGCCAGCAGCTTAGAGCCGGGACAGGGCCCTGAAGCTTTCTTT,CASSLEPGQGPEAFF
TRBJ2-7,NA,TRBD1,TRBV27,TGTGCCAGCAGTTCCGGACAGGGCTCTAGCTCCTACGAGCAGTACTTC,CASSSGQGSSSYEQYF
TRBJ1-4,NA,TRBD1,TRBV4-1,TGCGCCAGCAGCCATGAGGGACAGGGGTTGGAAAAACTGTTTTTT,CASSHEGQGLEKLFF
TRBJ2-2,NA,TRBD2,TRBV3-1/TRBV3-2,TGTGCCAGCAGCCAAGAACTAGCGCGGGCCGGGGAGCTGTTTTTT,CASSQELARAGELFF
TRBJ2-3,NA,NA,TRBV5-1,TGCGCCAGCAGCTTGGAGGGCGGGTATGGCACAGATACGCAGTATTTT,CASSLEGGYGTDTQYF
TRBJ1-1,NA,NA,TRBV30,TGTGCCTGGAACTATGGGGCTCGGGAAGCTTTCTTT,CAWNYGAREAFF
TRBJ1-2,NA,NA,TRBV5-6,TGTGCCAGCAGCTTGTATCATGGCTACACCTTC,CASSLYHGYTF
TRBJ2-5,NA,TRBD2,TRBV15,TGTGCCACCAGCCGGGGGGGTCAAGAGACCCAGTACTTC,CATSRGGQETQYF
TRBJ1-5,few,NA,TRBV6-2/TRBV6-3,TGTGCCAGCAGCTGGACAGTCAGCAATCAGCCCCAGCATTTT,CASSWTVSNQPQHF
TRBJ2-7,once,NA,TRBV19,TGTGCCAGTAGTATAGATCGGGGATTTTCCTACGAGCAGTACTTC,CASSIDRGFSYEQYF
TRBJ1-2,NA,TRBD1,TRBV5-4,TGTGCCAGCAGCACGACCGGGACAGTGTTTCGCTACACCTTC,CASSTTGTVFRYTF
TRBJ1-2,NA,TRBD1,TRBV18,TGTGCCAGCTCACCCGGGACAGGGGCTGAGGGCTACACCTTC,CASSPGTGAEGYTF
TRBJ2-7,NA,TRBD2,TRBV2,TGTGCCAGCTTAGCGGGAGAGGCCCACGAGCAGTACTTC,CASLAGEAHEQYF
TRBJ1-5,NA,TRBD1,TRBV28,TGTGCCAGCAGTCCCTCCAGGGGACAGGGCGGCAATCAGCCCCAGCATTTT,CASSPSRGQGGNQPQHF
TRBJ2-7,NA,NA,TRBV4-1,TGCGCCAGCAGCCAAGTCCCGGCTAGCTACGAGCAGTACTTC,CASSQVPASYEQYF
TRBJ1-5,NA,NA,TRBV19,TGTGCCAGTAGGGACAGTCACTTGGGCGGCAATCAGCCCCAGCATTTT,CASRDSHLGGNQPQHF
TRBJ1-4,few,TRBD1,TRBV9,TGTGCCAGCAGCGTAACCGCAGGGGGCGTGAATGAAAAACTGTTTTTT,CASSVTAGGVNEKLFF
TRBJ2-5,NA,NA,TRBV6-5,TGTGCCAGCAGTTATCGTCGCGGGGCGCGAGAGACCCAGTACTTC,CASSYRRGARETQYF
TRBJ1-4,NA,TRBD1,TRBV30,TGTGCCTGGAGTCTGCGGACAGGGGGTTTAGAAAAACTGTTTTTT,CAWSLRTGGLEKLFF
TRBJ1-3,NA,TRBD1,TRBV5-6,TGTGCCAGCAGCCCGGGGACAGGCACCATATATTTT,CASSPGTGTIYF
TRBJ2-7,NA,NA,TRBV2,TGTGCCAGCAGCGGGGGCTCCTACGAGCAGTACTTC,CASSGGSYEQYF
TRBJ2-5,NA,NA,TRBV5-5,TGTGCCAGCAGCTTGACAGTCGCCTCGTACCAAGAGACCCAGTACTTC,CASSLTVASYQETQYF
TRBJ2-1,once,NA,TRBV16,TGTGCCAGCAGCCAATCAACTGTCGGTGAGCAGTTCTTC,CASSQSTVGEQFF
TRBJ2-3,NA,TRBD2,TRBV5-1,TGCGCCAGCAGCTTGGGGCTAGCGGGAGTTCAAGATACGCAGTATTTT,CASSLGLAGVQDTQYF